This T cell receptor beta chain was sequenced in a study of shared clonotypes between healthy human individuals (dated by TCRdb to 2019 to 2021). In terms of the full investigation: The cohort comprised a couple of women and a few men aged 18 to 49 years. Blood TCR repertoires of about five healthy adults were deeply sequenced to estimate repertoire size and the extent of clonotype sharing between individuals. Different laboratories and diverse techniques were used to prepare libraries and sequence TCR repertoires, to increase sequencing depth and limit assay-specific biases. Each donor's leukapheresis produced roughly between roughly 0.9 and 8.9 billion PBMCs. What the study reported, not specific to this receptor: Sampling was limited to blood, and TCR repertoires in tissue likely differ from TCR repertoires in blood. Because the study included only a small number of donors, the genetic and exposure-history diversity represented was limited. Based on pairwise subsampling, the degree of clonotype sharing among donors was expected to be affected by sequencing depth.

Donors were healthy HIV-negative adults with no recently reported acute infections or vaccinations. Only Caucasian adults living in Nashville, Tennessee, USA were represented among the donors. For unsorted samples, some 90 million PBMCs were counted and genomic DNA was extracted with the QIAamp DNA Blood Mini kit. After blood collection by leukapheresis, PBMCs were isolated using Ficoll-Histopaque density gradient centrifugation and then cryopreserved in the vapor phase of liquid nitrogen. Taken from the germline V gene, the CDR1 and CDR2 loops are SGHRS and YFSETQ. There are 21 amino acids in the CDR3, from cysteine to phenylalanine inclusive. Only the CDR3 DNA stays, 63 bases, in frame from base 1. Trimming removed 0 bases from V and 0 bases from J; the gene matches leave 12 bases unexplained. To note about this clone: The antigen it recognizes is unknown. No base quality values were provided; no much bigger clone lies one nucleotide off.

Using the deep immunoSEQ assay, multiplex PCR amplified TCR CDR3 regions from genomic DNA. Extracted genomic DNA from each cell subset was distributed evenly across all wells of several immunoSEQ 96-well plates, and each plate was treated as a replicate. Each replicate PCR for unsorted PBMC received roughly 290 ng genomic DNA, equal to about 30,000 T cell genomes. Ten immunoSEQ deep assay plates were used to sequence unsorted PBMC genomic DNA. The purified libraries were quantified using a Qubit 3.0 fluorometer, sized with a Bioanalyzer 2100, and then quantified again using the KAPA Library Quantification kit. Every immunoSEQ 96-well plate was sequenced on a dedicated single-read 150-cycle Illumina NextSeq 550 flow cell. As for the authors' bioinformatics: Because only junctional sequences without quality scores were contained in the immunoSEQ output, filtering matching that applied to full-length reads could not be performed. To assign V/J genes and CDR3, sequences were annotated against IMGT germline references using PyIR, a Python wrapper for IgBLAST v1.9. Reads were removed for weak V/J assignments (E-value above 1e-6), missing CDR3, stop codons, out-of-frame junctions, or ambiguous translated residues. V3J clonotypes were defined by identical inferred V gene, J gene, and CDR3 amino acid sequence. Percentage overlap between repertoires was calculated by dividing the number of shared unique clonotypes by the size of the smaller repertoire. RTK rarefaction, the Chao1 estimator, and Recon v2.1 estimates of unobserved clonotypes were used to assess repertoire richness. The clones in this table, taken by TCRdb from immuneACCESS, are in-frame only. Not every clone is retained; where verified, under half of the shortfall comes from an unresolved V gene, and the cause of the rest is unknown. V, J and clone size derive from that table, while D and trimming were established from the DNA sequence. This sample gives approximately 500,000 clones in total; roughly 80% of them show up just once. The ten largest clones capture approximately 12% of the sample.

Material: PBMCs. The receptor chain draws on TRBV5-1 and TRBJ2-1; a stretch of 13 junction bases matches TRBD2. The sequence came from a woman aged 40 to 50 in good health. Some clones in this sample may be carry-over from other donors' samples. For the CDR3, the sequence is CASSLAGEGLAGVGSYNEQFF. The DNA reads TGCGCCAGCAGCTTGGCCGGAGAAGGACTAGCGGGGGTGGGCTCCTACAATGAGCAGTTCTTC.